This TCR beta chain was documented in a study of cytomegalovirus exposure and HLA in healthy donors. PCR amplification relied on 60 Vbeta primers (plus 13 Jbeta primers). TCRdb keeps only in-frame clones here, not all; method: immunoSEQ multiplex PCR. Of about 160,000 clones listed, 85% were seen once; the top ten hold 1%. J was trimmed by 8 bases and V by 1 base; bases with no gene match: 8. This CDR3 region has 15 residues. Germline V gene sequence: CDR1 SGDLS, CDR2 YYNGEE. Study-level points and caveats: Some V segments, TRBV6-2 and TRBV6-3 among them, were indistinguishable and were therefore excluded. A later analysis linked a missense variant in DCLRE1C to the trimming of TCR beta V and J genes. Most TCR sequences proved rare, with some public TCRs found in many donors. Per published accounts, TCR beta sequences correctly predicted the HLA-A and HLA-B alleles of most subjects.

Turning to this clone: Its cognate antigen is unknown.

The sequence derives from a boy aged 2 to 10 in good health and CMV-seronegative. The chain is built from TRBV9 and TRBJ2-1; 8 bases line up with TRBD1. Sequenced: PBMCs. In DNA form, the CDR3 reads TGTGCCAGCAGCGTACAGGGGGCGCATAGGTATGAGCAGTTCTTC. It encodes CASSVQGAHRYEQFF.